This T cell receptor beta chain was profiled in a study of cytomegalovirus exposure and HLA in healthy donors. V dropped 3 bases and J dropped 0 bases, with 15 bases sitting between them. The CDR3 has 17 residues. Germline-derived CDR1 and CDR2 are MGHRA and YSYEKL. To note about this clone: Its antigen is not known.

Study results and caveats: Accurate prediction of HLA-A and HLA-B alleles (for most subjects) was reportedly achieved from TCR beta sequences.

The primer mix had 60 Vbeta and 13 Jbeta primers. How the authors handled the data: There were around 78 million unique TCR beta chains by a later count, and approximately 12 million of them were shared. Some clones are missing from TCRdb's copy, which holds only in-frame ones; the method was immunoSEQ multiplex PCR. V and J calls and clone size are given by that table; D and trimming were obtained from the DNA. The data hold about 200,000 clones, with around 80% observed a single time. Donors consisted of healthy bone marrow donors. Sequencing input: PBMCs. J is TRBJ2-1 and V is TRBV4-1; TRBD1 is a possible D gene (6 bases). The sequence was collected from a man in his thirties or forties in good health and CMV-seronegative. In DNA form, the CDR3 reads TGCGCCAGCAGCCACCTCCCGGGACATAGCTCCTACAATGAGCAGTTCTTC. Translating it yields CASSHLPGHSSYNEQFF.